This passage covers 2 T cell receptor beta chains from one sample sequenced in a study of CD8 T cells in ankylosing spondylitis. TCRdb independently ran MiXCR on the 5' RACE reads; one entry per CDR3 protein. The table shows roughly 160,000 distinct CDR3 sequences, with 9.8% occurring only once. Material for sequencing was blood, either unsorted or a sorted T cell fraction (not recorded which). These receptors all stem from a female donor with ankylosing spondylitis or in good health (not recorded which).

The rearrangement links TRBV9 to TRBJ2-2; 7 positions agree with TRBD1. This CDR3 region has 13 residues. V trimming: 4 bases; J trimming: 5 bases; junction bases outside the gene matches: 2. CDR1 is SGDLS, CDR2 YYNGEE, per germline. In nucleotides, the CDR3 is TGTGCCAGCAGCCGACAGGGAACCGGGGAGCTGTTTTTT. This codes for CASSRQGTGELFF.

V usage is TRBV24-1 and J usage is TRBJ2-1, with 7 bases fitting TRBD2. The CDR3 is 12 amino acids. Germline-derived CDR1 and CDR2 are KGHDR and SFDVKD. J lost 7 bases, V lost 4 bases, and 0 bases had no gene match. This chain's CDR3 is CATSEAGNEQFF. CDR3 DNA: TGTGCCACCAGTGAAGCGGGAAATGAGCAGTTCTTC.